This TCR beta chain was recovered during a study of cytomegalovirus exposure and HLA in healthy donors. The study ran its PCR with 60 Vbeta and 13 Jbeta primers. TCRdb keeps only in-frame clones here, not all; method: immunoSEQ multiplex PCR. In the table there are approximately 56,000 clones, approximately 70% of which are singletons. CDR1 is GTSNPN, CDR2 SVGIG, per germline (reference sequence). Deletions cut 1 base from V and 6 bases from J, with 16 bases between. This CDR3 contains 15 residues. The sequenced material came from PBMCs. The sequence came from a woman aged 45-60 years in good health and CMV-seropositive. This chain connects TRBV30 to TRBJ2-4; weak D call: TRBD1 (7 bases). The CDR3 DNA is TGTGCCTGGAGTGCAGGAGGGACAGCTCGAAACATTCAGTACTTC. Its protein is CAWSAGGTARNIQYF.